Reported below is one T cell receptor beta chain. Data came from immunoSEQ multiplex PCR; TCRdb stores just in-frame clones and leaves some out. The sample yields fewer than 100,000 clones, under 97% seen once. This entry comes from a study of technical replicates of blood from several donors. The V segment lost 1 base and the J segment 9 bases; nucleotides outside the gene matches: 4. CDR1 SGHKS and CDR2 YYEKEE come from the germline V gene (reference sequence). The CDR3 covers 14 residues. The chain is built from TRBV5-5 and TRBJ1-6, with 7 nucleotides matching TRBD1. Sequencing was done on a sample of T cells isolated from PBMCs. The clonotype originates from a human donor in good health. The DNA for the CDR3 is TGTGCCAGCAGCTTGACAGGGGCGTCTTCACCCCTCCACTTT. Its protein product is CASSLTGASSPLHF.